This T cell receptor beta chain was captured in a study of OX40 agonist ivuxolimab in advanced cancers. Background for the entire study: Ivuxolimab was a fully human IgG2 agonistic monoclonal antibody targeting the costimulatory receptor OX40 (CD134). Intravenous ivuxolimab was administered to patients every 2 weeks at six dose levels: 0.01, 0.1, 0.3, 1.5, 3 and 10 mg/kg. Of the approximately 54 dose-escalation patients, hepatocellular carcinoma was present in approximately 20, melanoma in roughly 15, renal cell carcinoma in 9 and head and neck cancer in 9. In the dose-escalation cohort, about four fifths of patients were male, and the mean age was around 60 years with a range of roughly 20 to 80. Patients were allowed to have had prior anti-PD-1, anti-PD-L1 or anti-CTLA-4 therapy, and 40% to 45% of the dose-escalation patients had previously received checkpoint inhibitors. Partial responses occurred in three dose-escalation patients, of whom one had hepatocellular carcinoma and two had cutaneous melanoma. The point of sequencing TCRbeta in the periphery was to test whether ivuxolimab changed TCR sequence diversity and drove clonal T-cell expansion. The paper describes the monotherapy dose-escalation part (N ≈ 52 patients) of the phase I trial of ivuxolimab. The paper's findings and limits, for the study overall: Which antigens the clonally expanded peripheral T cells were specific for was not determined. At doses of 0.1 to 3.0 mg/kg, clonal expansion of both CD4+ and CD8+ T cells in blood was seen between baseline and week 6. In the 0.1-3.0 mg/kg groups, partial responders had among the lowest normalized peripheral clonal expansion, particularly in CD8+ T cells. Low levels of normalized T-cell clonal expansion were also seen in some patients who did not respond. On average, CD8+ T cells showed more expanded clones than CD4+ T cells after ivuxolimab.

To sequence the TCRbeta CDR3 region, genomic DNA was isolated from the sorted cells. The immunoSEQ Assay was used to sequence the TCRbeta CDR3 regions. The clones in this table, taken by TCRdb from immuneACCESS, are in-frame only. Not every clone is retained; where verified, under half of the shortfall comes from an unresolved V gene, and the cause of the rest is unknown. The sample table lists some 80,000 clones, about 86% of them with a count of one. The top ten hold roughly 2% of the sample. The trial excluded patients who had a history of autoimmune disease or were on systemic immunosuppression. Peripheral blood for TCR sequencing was drawn from every dose cohort at baseline, at cycle 4 day 1 and at cycle 7 day 1. The samples were taken from a phase I, first-in-human, multicenter, open-label dose-escalation trial of ivuxolimab. Adults with locally advanced or metastatic melanoma, renal cell, hepatocellular, or head and neck squamous cell carcinoma were enrolled in the trial. Before TCR sequencing, CD4+ T cells and CD8+ T cells from peripheral blood were sorted into separate populations.

Concerning this clone itself: Its antigen specificity is not known. It has no much larger one-base neighbor in the sample; base qualities were not kept.

The germline V gene encodes CDR1 MGHDK and CDR2 SYGVNS. V is clipped by 5 bases and J by 3 bases, and the sequence between their germline boundaries is 13 bases long. There are 14 amino acids in the CDR3, from cysteine to phenylalanine inclusive. CDR3 DNA is the only sequence kept; it has 42 bases, read in frame from the first base. The chain uses TRBV25-1 and TRBJ1-2; the D gene remains uncertain. This TCR was recovered from an adult with an advanced solid tumor such as melanoma, head and neck, liver or kidney cancer. Sequences were derived from CD4+ or CD8+ T cells sorted from blood, sampled in a trial of the OX40 agonist ivuxolimab. The nucleotide sequence reads TGTGCCAGCAGTCGTGCCGTCGGAGACTATGGCTACACCTTC. Translated, it gives CASSRAVGDYGYTF.